This T cell receptor beta chain is from a study of T cell changes during pregnancy in multiple sclerosis. Sequenced by immunoSEQ multiplex PCR; TCRdb stores in-frame clones only, minus some. This table has about 110,000 clones, roughly 92% appearing once. CDR3 length: 13 amino acids. The V and J ends lost 3 bases and 14 bases respectively, with 17 bases between them. The germline V gene encodes CDR1 MNHEY and CDR2 SMNVEV (reference sequence). This specimen consisted of peripheral blood, obtained in the third trimester of pregnancy. This chain links TRBV27 with TRBJ2-1; maybe TRBD2 (5 bases). This clonotype was sampled from a female donor with multiple sclerosis, enrolled in a pregnancy study. The CDR3 is CASSLLPPTGEFF. The DNA of the CDR3 is TGTGCCAGCAGTTTGCTCCCCCCCACCGGGGAGTTCTTC.